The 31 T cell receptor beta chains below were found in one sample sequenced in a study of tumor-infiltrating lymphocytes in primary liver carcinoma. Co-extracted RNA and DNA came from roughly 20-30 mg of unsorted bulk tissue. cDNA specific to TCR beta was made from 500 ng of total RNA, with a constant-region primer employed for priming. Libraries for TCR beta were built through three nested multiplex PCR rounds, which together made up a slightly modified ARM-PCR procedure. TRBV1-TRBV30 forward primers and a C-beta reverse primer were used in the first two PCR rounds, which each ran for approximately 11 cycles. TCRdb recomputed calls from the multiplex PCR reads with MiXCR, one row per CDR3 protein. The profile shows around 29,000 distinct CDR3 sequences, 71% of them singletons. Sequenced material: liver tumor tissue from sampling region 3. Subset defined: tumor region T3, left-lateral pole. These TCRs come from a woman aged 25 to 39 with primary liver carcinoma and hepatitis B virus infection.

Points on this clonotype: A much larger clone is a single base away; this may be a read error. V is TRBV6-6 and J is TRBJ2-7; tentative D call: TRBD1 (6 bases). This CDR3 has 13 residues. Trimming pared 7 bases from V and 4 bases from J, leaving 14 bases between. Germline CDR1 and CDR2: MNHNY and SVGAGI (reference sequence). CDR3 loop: CASTHTGRYEQYF. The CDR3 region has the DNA TGTGCCAGCACCCATACAGGGAGATACGAGCAGTACTTC.

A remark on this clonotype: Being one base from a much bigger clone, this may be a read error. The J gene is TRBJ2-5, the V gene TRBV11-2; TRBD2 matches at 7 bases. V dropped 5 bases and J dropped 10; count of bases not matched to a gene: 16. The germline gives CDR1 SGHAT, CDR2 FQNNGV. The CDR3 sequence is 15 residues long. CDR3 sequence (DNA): TGTGCCAGCAGCGCATCCGGGACTAACGGGGGAAACCAGTACTTC. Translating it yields CASSASGTNGGNQYF.

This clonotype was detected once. The CDR3 DNA is TGTGTCAGTAGCTTAAACAGGATGCGTCAAGAGACCCAGTACTTC. Translating it yields CVSSLNRMRQETQYF. The rearrangement links TRBV7-8 to TRBJ2-5; tentative D call: TRBD1 (5 bases). Germline assignment: CDR1 SGHVS and CDR2 FQNEAQ. This CDR3 region has 15 residues.

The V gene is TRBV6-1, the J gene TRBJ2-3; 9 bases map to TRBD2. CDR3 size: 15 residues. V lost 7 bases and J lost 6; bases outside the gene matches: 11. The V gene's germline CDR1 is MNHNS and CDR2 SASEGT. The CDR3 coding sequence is TGTGCCAGCATTTTTTCTAGCGGGATCGGGGATACGCAGTATTTT. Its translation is CASIFSSGIGDTQYF.

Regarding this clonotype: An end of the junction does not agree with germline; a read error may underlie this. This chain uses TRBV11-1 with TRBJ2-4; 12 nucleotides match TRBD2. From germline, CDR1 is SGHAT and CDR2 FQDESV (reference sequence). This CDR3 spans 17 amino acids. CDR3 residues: CAGSFPWTSGTKNIQYF. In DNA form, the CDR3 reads TGTGCCGGCAGCTTTCCCTGGACTAGCGGGACCAAAAACATTCAATACTTC.

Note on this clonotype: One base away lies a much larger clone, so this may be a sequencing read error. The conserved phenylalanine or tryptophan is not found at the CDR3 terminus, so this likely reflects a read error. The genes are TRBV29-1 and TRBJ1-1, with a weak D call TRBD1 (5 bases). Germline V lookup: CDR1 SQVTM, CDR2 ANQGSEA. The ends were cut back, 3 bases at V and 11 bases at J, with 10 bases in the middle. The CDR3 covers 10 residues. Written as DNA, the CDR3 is TGCAGCGTTGATCAGGGATCGGCTTTCATT. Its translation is CSVDQGSAFI.

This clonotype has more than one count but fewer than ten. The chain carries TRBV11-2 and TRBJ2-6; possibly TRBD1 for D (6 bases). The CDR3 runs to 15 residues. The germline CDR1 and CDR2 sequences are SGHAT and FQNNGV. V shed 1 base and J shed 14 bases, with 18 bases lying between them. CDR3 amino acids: CASSLGGAGAYILTF. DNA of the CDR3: TGTGCCAGCAGCTTAGGGGGCGCAGGGGCCTACATCCTGACTTTC.

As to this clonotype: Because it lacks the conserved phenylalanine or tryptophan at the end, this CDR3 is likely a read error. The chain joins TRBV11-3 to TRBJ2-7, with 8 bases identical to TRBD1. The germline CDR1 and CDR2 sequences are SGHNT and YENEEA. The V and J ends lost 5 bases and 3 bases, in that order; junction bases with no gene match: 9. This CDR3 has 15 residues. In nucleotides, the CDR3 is TGTGCCAGCAGCCCCTGGACAGGGAGCAACTACGAGCAGTACTTA. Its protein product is CASSPWTGSNYEQYL.

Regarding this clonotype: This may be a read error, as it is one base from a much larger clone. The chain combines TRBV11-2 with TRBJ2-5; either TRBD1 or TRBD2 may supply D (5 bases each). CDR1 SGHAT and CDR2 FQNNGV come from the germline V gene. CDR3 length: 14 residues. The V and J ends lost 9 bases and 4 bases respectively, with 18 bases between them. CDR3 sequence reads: CARSPSGGGETQYF. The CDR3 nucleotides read TGTGCCAGAAGCCCTTCGGGTGGGGGAGAGACCCAGTACTTC.

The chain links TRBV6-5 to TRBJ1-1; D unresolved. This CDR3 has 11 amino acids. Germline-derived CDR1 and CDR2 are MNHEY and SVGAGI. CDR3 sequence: CASSYANVAFF. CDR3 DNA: TGTGCTAGTAGTTACGCAAATGTAGCTTTCTTT.

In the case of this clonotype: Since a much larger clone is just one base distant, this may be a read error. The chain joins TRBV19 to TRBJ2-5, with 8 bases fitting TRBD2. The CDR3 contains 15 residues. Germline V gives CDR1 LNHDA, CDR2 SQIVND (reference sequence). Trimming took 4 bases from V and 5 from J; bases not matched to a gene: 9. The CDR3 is CASSKRSGRGETQYF. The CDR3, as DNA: TGTGCCAGTAGTAAAAGGAGCGGGAGAGGTGAGACCCAGTACTTC.

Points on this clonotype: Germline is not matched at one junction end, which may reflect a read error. The CDR3 region is CPSSERFQALRSNYGYTF. Written as DNA, the CDR3 is TGTCCCAGCAGTGAACGGTTCCAGGCCCTTAGATCTAACTATGGCTACACCTTC. V and J are TRBV6-1 and TRBJ1-2; unclear D gene. The CDR3 contains 18 residues. Germline V lookup: CDR1 MNHNS, CDR2 SASEGT.

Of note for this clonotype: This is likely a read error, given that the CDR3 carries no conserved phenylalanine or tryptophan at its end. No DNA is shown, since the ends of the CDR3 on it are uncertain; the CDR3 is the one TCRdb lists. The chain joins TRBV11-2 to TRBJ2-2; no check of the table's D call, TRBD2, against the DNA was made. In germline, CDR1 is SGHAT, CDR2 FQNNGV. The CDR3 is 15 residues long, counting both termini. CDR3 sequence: CVSSRTSGRPGKPFL.

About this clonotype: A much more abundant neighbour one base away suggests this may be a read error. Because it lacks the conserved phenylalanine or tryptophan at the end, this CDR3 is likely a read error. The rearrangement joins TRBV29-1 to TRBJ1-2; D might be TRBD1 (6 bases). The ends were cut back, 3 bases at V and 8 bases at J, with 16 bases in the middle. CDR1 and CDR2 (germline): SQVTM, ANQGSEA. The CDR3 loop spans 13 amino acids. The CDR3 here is CSVEAGGERGYTL. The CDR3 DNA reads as TGCAGCGTTGAGGCGGGGGGCGAAAGGGGCTACACCTTA.

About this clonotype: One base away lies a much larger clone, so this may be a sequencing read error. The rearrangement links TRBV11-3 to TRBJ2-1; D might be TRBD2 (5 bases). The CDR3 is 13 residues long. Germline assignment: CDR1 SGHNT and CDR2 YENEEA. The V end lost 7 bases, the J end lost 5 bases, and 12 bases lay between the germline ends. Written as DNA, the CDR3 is TGTGCCAGCATCCGGGGATCTAACAATGAGCAGTTCTTC. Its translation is CASIRGSNNEQFF.

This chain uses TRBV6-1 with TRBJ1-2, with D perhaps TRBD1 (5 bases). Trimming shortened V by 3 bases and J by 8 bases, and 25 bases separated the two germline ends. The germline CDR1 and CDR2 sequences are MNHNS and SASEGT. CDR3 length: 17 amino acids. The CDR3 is CASSDLLYRGGGTGYTF. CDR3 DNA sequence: TGTGCCAGCAGTGACCTCCTGTACCGGGGAGGTGGGACGGGCTACACCTTC.

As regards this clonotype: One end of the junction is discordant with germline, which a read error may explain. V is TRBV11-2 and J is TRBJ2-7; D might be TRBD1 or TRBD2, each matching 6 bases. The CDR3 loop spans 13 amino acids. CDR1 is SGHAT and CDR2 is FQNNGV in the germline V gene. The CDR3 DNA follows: TGTGCTAGCAGCTTAGATCGTAGGGGGGTCAAGTACTTC. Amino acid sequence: CASSLDRRGVKYF.

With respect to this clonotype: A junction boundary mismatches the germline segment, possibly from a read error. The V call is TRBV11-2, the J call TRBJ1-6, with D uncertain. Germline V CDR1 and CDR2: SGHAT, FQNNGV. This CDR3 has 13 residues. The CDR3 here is CVSSLDPNSPLHF. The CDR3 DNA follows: TGTGTCAGCAGCTTAGATCCTAATTCACCACTCCACTTT. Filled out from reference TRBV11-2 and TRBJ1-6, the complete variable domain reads EAGVAQSPRYKIIEKRQSVAFWCNPISGHATLYWYQQILGQGPKLLIQFQNNGVVDDSQLPKDRFSAERLKGVDSTLKIQPAKLEDSAVYLCVSSLDPNSPLHFGNGTRLTVT.

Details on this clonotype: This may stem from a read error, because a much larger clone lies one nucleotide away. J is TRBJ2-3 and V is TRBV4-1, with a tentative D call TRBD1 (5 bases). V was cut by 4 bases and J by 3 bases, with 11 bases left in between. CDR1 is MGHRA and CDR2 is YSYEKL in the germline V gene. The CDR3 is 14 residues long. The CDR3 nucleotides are TGCGCCAGCAGCCGGACAATCGGAACAGATACGCAGTATTTT. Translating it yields CASSRTIGTDTQYF.

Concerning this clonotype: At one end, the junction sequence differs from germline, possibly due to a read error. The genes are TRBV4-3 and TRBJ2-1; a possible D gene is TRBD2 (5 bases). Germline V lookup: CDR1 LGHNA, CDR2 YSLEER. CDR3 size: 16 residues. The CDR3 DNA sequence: TGCTCCAGCAGCCAAGATACGGGAAGCTTCCACAATGAGCAGTTCTTC. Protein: CSSSQDTGSFHNEQFF.

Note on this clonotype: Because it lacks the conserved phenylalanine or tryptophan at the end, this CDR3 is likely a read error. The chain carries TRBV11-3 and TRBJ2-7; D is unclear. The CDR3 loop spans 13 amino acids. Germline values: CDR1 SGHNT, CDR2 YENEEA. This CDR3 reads CASTLGYLSEQYT. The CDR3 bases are TGTGCCAGCACCTTAGGATACCTCAGCGAGCAGTACACC.

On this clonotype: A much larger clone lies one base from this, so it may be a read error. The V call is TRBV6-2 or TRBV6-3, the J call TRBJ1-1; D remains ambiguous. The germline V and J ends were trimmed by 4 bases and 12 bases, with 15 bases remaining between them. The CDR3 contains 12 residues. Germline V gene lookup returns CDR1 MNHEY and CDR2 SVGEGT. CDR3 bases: TGTGCCAGCAGTTTACGGAGAGGAAAAACTTTCTTT. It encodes CASSLRRGKTFF.

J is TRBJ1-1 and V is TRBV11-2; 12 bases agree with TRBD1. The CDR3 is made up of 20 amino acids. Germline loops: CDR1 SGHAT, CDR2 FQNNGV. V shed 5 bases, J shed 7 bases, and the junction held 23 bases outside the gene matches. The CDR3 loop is CASSARDRGRERWSSIEAFF. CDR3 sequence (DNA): TGTGCCAGCAGCGCTCGGGACAGGGGGCGCGAGAGGTGGAGTAGCATTGAAGCTTTCTTT.

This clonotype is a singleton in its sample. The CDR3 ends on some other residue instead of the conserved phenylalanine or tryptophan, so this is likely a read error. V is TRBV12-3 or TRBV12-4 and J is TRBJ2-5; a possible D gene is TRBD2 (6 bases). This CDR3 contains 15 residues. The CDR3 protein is CVSSTYPGSEVTQYL. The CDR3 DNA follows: TGTGTCAGTAGCACCTACCCCGGGAGCGAAGTGACCCAGTACTTA.

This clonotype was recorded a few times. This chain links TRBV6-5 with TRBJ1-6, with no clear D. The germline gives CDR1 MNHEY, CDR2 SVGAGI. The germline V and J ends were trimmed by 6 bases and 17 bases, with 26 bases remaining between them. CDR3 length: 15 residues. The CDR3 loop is CASRERSAPLSHFHF. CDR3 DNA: TGTGCCAGCAGGGAAAGGAGTGCACCCCTTTCACACTTCCACTTT.

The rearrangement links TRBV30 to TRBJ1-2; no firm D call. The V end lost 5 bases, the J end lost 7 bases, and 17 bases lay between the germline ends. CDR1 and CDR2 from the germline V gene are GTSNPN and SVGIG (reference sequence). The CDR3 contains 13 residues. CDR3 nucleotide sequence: TGTGCCTGGGGTATACTGGAAGGGTCTGGCTACACCTTC. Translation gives CAWGILEGSGYTF.

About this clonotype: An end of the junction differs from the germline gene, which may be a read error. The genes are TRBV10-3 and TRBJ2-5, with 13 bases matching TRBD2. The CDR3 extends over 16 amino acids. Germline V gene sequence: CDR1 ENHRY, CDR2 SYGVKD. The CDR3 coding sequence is TGTGCCATCAGTGAGTCCGGGACTAGCGGGAAAGAGAGCCAGTACTTC. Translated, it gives CAISESGTSGKESQYF.

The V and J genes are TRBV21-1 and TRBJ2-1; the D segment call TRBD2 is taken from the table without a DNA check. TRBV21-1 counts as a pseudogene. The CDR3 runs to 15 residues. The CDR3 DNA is TGTGTTAGCAGCAAGTTTTTAGCGGGAGACAATGAGCAGTTCTTC. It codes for CVSSKFLAGDNEQFF.

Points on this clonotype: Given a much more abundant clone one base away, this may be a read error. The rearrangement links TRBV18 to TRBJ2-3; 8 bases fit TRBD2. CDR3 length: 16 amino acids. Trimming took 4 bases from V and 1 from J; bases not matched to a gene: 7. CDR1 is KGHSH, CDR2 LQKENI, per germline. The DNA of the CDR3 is TGTGCCAGCTCACAGGGACTAGTGGGGGGCACAGATACGCAGTATTTT. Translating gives CASSQGLVGGTDTQYF.

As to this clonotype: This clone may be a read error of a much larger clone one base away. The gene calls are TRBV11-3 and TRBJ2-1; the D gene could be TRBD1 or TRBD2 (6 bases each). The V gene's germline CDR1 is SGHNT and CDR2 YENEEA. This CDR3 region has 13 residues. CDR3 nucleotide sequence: TGTTCTAGCAGTGCCGGGGGCTACAATGATCAGTTCTTC. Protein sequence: CSSSAGGYNDQFF.

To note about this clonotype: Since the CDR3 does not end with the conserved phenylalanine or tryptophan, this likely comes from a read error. The CDR3 DNA is TGTGCCAGCAGTTCAGCCGGGACAGGGGGCTACAAGCAGTACTCC. It is translated as CASSSAGTGGYKQYS. The chain recombines TRBV28 with TRBJ2-7, with 12 positions matching TRBD1. This CDR3 is 15 amino acids long. From germline, CDR1 is MDHEN and CDR2 SYDVKM.